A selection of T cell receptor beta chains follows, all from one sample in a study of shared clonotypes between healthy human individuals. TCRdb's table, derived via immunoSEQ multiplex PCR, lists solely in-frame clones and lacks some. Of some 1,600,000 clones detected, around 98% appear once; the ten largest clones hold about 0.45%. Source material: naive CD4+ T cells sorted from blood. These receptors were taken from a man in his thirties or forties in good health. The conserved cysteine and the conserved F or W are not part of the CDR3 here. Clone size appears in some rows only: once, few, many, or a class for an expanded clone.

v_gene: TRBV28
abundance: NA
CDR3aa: ASQDRAGSGNTIY

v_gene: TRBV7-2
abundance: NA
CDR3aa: ASRKAGGTYNEQF

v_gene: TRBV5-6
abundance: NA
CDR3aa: ASSRGLAGGTDTQY

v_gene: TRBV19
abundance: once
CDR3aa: ASSTRTAGNQPQH

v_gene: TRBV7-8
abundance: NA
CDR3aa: ASSLVKKLRVQGRGYT

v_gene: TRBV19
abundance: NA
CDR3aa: ASSKYTGPGELF

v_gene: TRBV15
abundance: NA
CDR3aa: ATSRDPDDRANYGYT

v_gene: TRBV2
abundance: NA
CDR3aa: ASSEVQGGAEAF

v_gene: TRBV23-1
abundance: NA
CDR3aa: ASSPSPTGGYGYT

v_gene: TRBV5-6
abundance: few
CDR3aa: ASSLTGRNTEAF

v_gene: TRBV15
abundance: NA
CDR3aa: ATSRGQGLAGEYEQY

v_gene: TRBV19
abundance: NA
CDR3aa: ASSMVGNTGELF

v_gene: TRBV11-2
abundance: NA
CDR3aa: ASSRLAAKETQY

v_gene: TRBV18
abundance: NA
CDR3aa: ASSPGRMNTEAF

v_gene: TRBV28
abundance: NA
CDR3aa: ASSPSGRAGYEQY

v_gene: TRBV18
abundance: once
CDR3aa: ASSPPPDRETQY

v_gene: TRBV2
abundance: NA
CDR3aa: ASTPISGEETQY

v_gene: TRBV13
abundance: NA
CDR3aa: ASSSGQGSYGYT

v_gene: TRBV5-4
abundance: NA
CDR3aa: ASSRGTSGGSYNEQF

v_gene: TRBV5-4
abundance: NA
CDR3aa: ASSLGPLTASSYEQY

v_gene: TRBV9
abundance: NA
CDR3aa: ASSHFSGSDEQY

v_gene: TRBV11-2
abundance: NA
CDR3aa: ASSLDRLSNQPQH

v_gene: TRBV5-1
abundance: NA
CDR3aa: ASSLGRVGTEAF

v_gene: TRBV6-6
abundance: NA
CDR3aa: ASGPYEQY

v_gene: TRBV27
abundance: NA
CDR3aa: ASSQMGTGSGYT

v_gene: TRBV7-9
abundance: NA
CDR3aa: ASSLRESSATNYGYT

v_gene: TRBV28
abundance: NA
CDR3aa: ASSLTGFPGELF